This T cell receptor (beta chain) is drawn from a study of the immune and genomic landscape of osteosarcoma. Study in general: Patients had high-grade osteosarcoma, aged about 5-81 at diagnosis.

This clone occurred once. Osteosarcoma specimens were post-treatment primary, local recurrence and metastasis tumors from poor-prognosis patients. The table came from immunoSEQ multiplex PCR; TCRdb's copy has only in-frame clones and leaves some out. The repertoire consists of approximately 6,000 clones, with 68% occurring once and the leading ten covering 15%. CDR1 is MGHDK and CDR2 is SYGVNS in the germline V gene. V lost 5 bases to trimming and J lost 5 bases, with 17 bases between them. The CDR3 runs 15 residues. V and J are TRBV25-1 and TRBJ2-3, with a tentative D call TRBD2 (6 bases). The sample consisted of osteosarcoma tumor tissue from the lung. The TCR originated in a human donor with osteosarcoma. CDR3 in amino acids: CASSNLGGVGDTQYF. The CDR3 DNA reads as TGTGCCAGCAGTAACCTTGGAGGGGTGGGAGATACGCAGTATTTT. Variable domain in full (rest from reference TRBV25-1 and TRBJ2-3): EADIYQTPRYLVIGTGKKITLECSQTMGHDKMYWYQQDPGMELHLIHYSYGVNSTEKGDLSSESTVSRIRTEHFPLTLESARPSHTSQYLCASSNLGGVGDTQYFGPGTRLTVL.